The 28 T cell receptor beta chains listed next were all sequenced from one sample in a study of human thymus T cells. Assay: immunoSEQ multiplex PCR; the TCRdb copy retains only in-frame clones and omits some. The sample shows tens of thousands of clones, roughly 94% of them seen only once. Sequenced input: blood. Source of these receptors: a boy less than two years old with a congenital heart defect but otherwise immunologically healthy.

This chain uses TRBV9 with TRBJ2-1; TRBD2 aligns across 7 bases. V shed 0 bases, J shed 1 base, and the junction held 7 bases outside the gene matches. The CDR3 is made up of 17 amino acids. Germline V gene sequence: CDR1 SGDLS, CDR2 YYNGEE. CDR3 amino acids: CASSVVPIGGSYNEQFF. The CDR3 nucleotides read TGTGCCAGCAGCGTAGTCCCTATCGGGGGGTCCTACAATGAGCAGTTCTTC.

The chain employs TRBV7-9 and TRBJ2-5; TRBD2 agrees at 9 bases. The trim removed 5 bases at V and 2 bases at J, leaving 3 bases unmatched. Germline V CDR1 and CDR2: SEHNR, FQNEAQ (reference sequence). This CDR3 is 14 amino acids long. The CDR3 DNA sequence: TGTGCCAGCAGCCCCAGCGGGGGGCAAGAGACCCAGTACTTC. This translates into CASSPSGGQETQYF.

The chain uses TRBV5-4 and TRBJ2-7; D might be TRBD1 (5 bases). The CDR3 consists of 13 residues. Germline V CDR1 and CDR2: SGHNT, YYREEE (reference sequence). Trimming took off 4 bases at V and 3 bases at J, with 11 bases between the two ends. The CDR3 DNA reads as TGTGCCAGCAGCATTACAGGTGACTACGAGCAGTACTTC. Translation: CASSITGDYEQYF.

This clone was counted only a few times. The chain employs TRBV5-6 and TRBJ2-7; tentatively, D is TRBD2 (6 bases). The CDR3 has 14 amino acids. V lost 4 bases and J lost 8, with 19 bases in between. Germline loops: CDR1 SGHDT, CDR2 YYEEEE. The CDR3 region has the DNA TGTGCCAGCAGCCTCCATAACCGGGACTCTCAGCAGTACTTC. This encodes CASSLHNRDSQQYF.

This clone was seen just once. As DNA, the CDR3 is TGCGCCAGCAGTCAATCCTCCGGGCCTAGGAGCATGAACACTGAAGCTTTCTTT. Amino acid sequence: CASSQSSGPRSMNTEAFF. The rearrangement joins TRBV23-1 to TRBJ1-1; unclear D gene. TRBV23-1 is flagged as an ORF with uncertain function. Trimming left V 0 bases short and J 0 bases short, with 17 bases between. The CDR3 spans 18 residues.

The chain couples TRBV19 to TRBJ2-1, with D possibly TRBD1 on 5 matching bases. This CDR3 region has 15 residues. The ends were cut back, 3 bases at V and 4 bases at J, with 13 bases in the middle. Looked up from germline, CDR1 is LNHDA and CDR2 is SQIVND (reference sequence). The CDR3 protein is CASSMWQGTYNEQFF. CDR3 DNA sequence: TGTGCCAGTAGTATGTGGCAGGGTACGTACAATGAGCAGTTCTTC. Full variable domain (rest looked up from reference TRBV19 and TRBJ2-1): DGGITQSPKYLFRKEGQNVTLSCEQNLNHDAMYWYRQDPGQGLRLIYYSQIVNDFQKGDIAEGYSVSREKKESFPLTVTSAQKNPTAFYLCASSMWQGTYNEQFFGPGTRLTVL.

The rearrangement uses TRBV7-2 and TRBJ2-1; 10 positions agree with TRBD2. The trim removed 5 bases at V and 10 bases at J, leaving 11 bases unmatched. The CDR3 loop spans 15 amino acids. Germline values: CDR1 SGHTA, CDR2 FQGNSA. The CDR3 spells CASSRKRGGQWEQFF. Here the CDR3 DNA reads TGTGCCAGCAGCCGAAAGCGGGGGGGCCAATGGGAGCAGTTCTTC.

The chain uses TRBV29-1 and TRBJ2-5; 8 positions match TRBD2. The CDR3 is 16 amino acids. V was clipped by 5 bases and J by 2 bases; unmatched bases: 13. In germline, CDR1 is SQVTM, CDR2 ANQGSEA. CDR3 DNA sequence: TGCAGCGTTAGGCCCGTCATGCGCGGGAGGCAAGAGACCCAGTACTTC. This translates into CSVRPVMRGRQETQYF.

The V call is TRBV28, the J call TRBJ2-5; TRBD2 matches 13 bases. From germline, CDR1 is MDHEN and CDR2 SYDVKM. This CDR3 spans 14 amino acids. V shed 4 bases, J shed 12 bases, and the junction held 8 bases outside the gene matches. The CDR3 region has the DNA TGTGCCAGCAGTTCCGGAGGACTAGCGGGGGTGGAGTACTTC. It codes for CASSSGGLAGVEYF.

The J gene is TRBJ1-5, the V gene TRBV6-1; no reliable D call. V lost 0 bases to trimming and J lost 0 bases, with 12 bases between them. Germline V gene lookup returns CDR1 MNHNS and CDR2 SASEGT. This CDR3 contains 17 residues. CDR3 bases: TGTGCCAGCAGTGAAGCGAAGGGAGCTCTTAGCAATCAGCCCCAGCATTTT. Residues: CASSEAKGALSNQPQHF.

V and J are TRBV5-1 and TRBJ2-5; 11 positions agree with TRBD1. The CDR3 has 15 amino acids. Germline CDR1 and CDR2: SGHRS and YFSETQ. V was clipped by 7 bases and J by 4 bases; unmatched bases: 9. CDR3 residues: CASGRDRGWGETQYF. The CDR3 nucleotides are TGCGCCAGCGGCCGGGACAGGGGGTGGGGAGAGACCCAGTACTTC.

The V call is TRBV28, the J call TRBJ1-4, with D perhaps matching TRBD1 (5 bases). Germline values: CDR1 MDHEN, CDR2 SYDVKM. This CDR3 contains 16 residues. Trimming pared 3 bases from V and 3 bases from J, leaving 14 bases between. CDR3 in amino acids: CASSLEIQASNEKLFF. CDR3 in DNA: TGTGCCAGCAGTTTGGAGATACAGGCATCTAATGAAAAACTGTTTTTT.

The chain couples TRBV7-2 to TRBJ2-3; possible D gene TRBD2, 5 bases. The CDR3 runs to 16 residues. The germline V and J ends were trimmed by 1 base and 2 bases, with 13 bases remaining between them. Germline CDR1 SGHTA, CDR2 FQGNSA. The DNA of the CDR3 is TGTGCCAGCAGCTTAGTCGCAGGACTGATCACAGATACGCAGTATTTT. Its protein product is CASSLVAGLITDTQYF.

The chain has TRBV11-3 and TRBJ1-6; D is possibly TRBD1 (5 bases). Between the trimmed V and J ends, which lost 5 bases and 7 bases, there was a span of 18 bases. In germline, CDR1 is SGHNT, CDR2 YENEEA. This CDR3 is 16 amino acids long. The CDR3 DNA follows: TGTGCCAGCAGCCAACAGGTGACGCCCCTCAATTCACCCCTCCACTTT. Translation gives CASSQQVTPLNSPLHF.

V is TRBV30 and J is TRBJ1-1; 8 nucleotides match TRBD1. This CDR3 has 13 residues. The trim removed 3 bases at V and 0 bases at J, leaving 0 bases unmatched. Germline-derived CDR1 and CDR2 are GTSNPN and SVGIG (reference sequence). The CDR3 spells CAWRQGVNTEAFF. CDR3 nucleotides: TGTGCCTGGAGACAGGGGGTGAACACTGAAGCTTTCTTT.

The rearrangement joins TRBV18 to TRBJ1-2; a possible D gene is TRBD1 (6 bases). V lost 1 base to trimming and J lost 2 bases, with 14 bases between them. The germline CDR1 and CDR2 sequences are KGHSH and LQKENI. The CDR3 totals 16 residues. CDR3 sequence: CASSPRGGGHNYGYTF. As DNA, the CDR3 is TGTGCCAGCTCACCACGGGGAGGGGGTCACAACTATGGCTACACCTTC. Filled out from reference TRBV18 and TRBJ1-2, the complete variable domain reads NAGVMQNPRHLVRRRGQEARLRCSPMKGHSHVYWYRQLPEEGLKFMVYLQKENIIDESGMPKERFSAEFPKEGPSILRIQQVVRGDSAAYFCASSPRGGGHNYGYTFGSGTRLTVV.

The chain has TRBV5-6 and TRBJ1-3; no clear D. The V end was cut by 1 base, the J end by 4 bases, with 3 bases between. The CDR3 extends over 12 amino acids. CDR1 is SGHDT, CDR2 YYEEEE, per germline. The CDR3: CASSLYGNTIYF. DNA for the CDR3: TGTGCCAGCAGCTTGTACGGAAACACCATATATTTT.

This chain joins TRBV5-4 and TRBJ2-7; D may be TRBD2 (5 bases). Trimming left V 0 bases short and J 2 bases short, with 9 bases between. This CDR3 spans 14 amino acids. The germline V gene encodes CDR1 SGHNT and CDR2 YYREEE (reference sequence). Here the CDR3 DNA reads TGTGCCAGCAGCTTGGACGGGGAAACCTACGAGCAGTACTTC. Translating it yields CASSLDGETYEQYF. Complete variable domain (other parts from reference TRBV5-4 and TRBJ2-7): ETGVTQSPTHLIKTRGQQVTLRCSSQSGHNTVSWYQQALGQGPQFIFQYYREEENGRGNFPPRFSGLQFPNYSSELNVNALELDDSALYLCASSLDGETYEQYFGPGTRLTVT.

The rearrangement uses TRBV4-2 and TRBJ1-2, with D unclear. From germline, CDR1 is LGHNA and CDR2 YNFKEQ. Between the trimmed V and J ends, which lost 1 base and 6 bases, there was a span of 15 bases. The CDR3 consists of 15 residues. CDR3 residues: CASSQVPRTGDGYTF. Here the CDR3 DNA reads TGTGCCAGCAGCCAAGTGCCGCGCACCGGGGATGGCTACACCTTC.

The V and J genes are TRBV5-5 and TRBJ1-1; D call uncertain. CDR1 is SGHKS, CDR2 YYEKEE, per germline (reference sequence). The CDR3 length is 13 residues. V was cut by 0 bases and J by 1 base, with 4 bases left in between. The DNA for the CDR3 is TGTGCCAGCAGCTTGGCAGGGAACACTGAAGCTTTCTTT. This translates into CASSLAGNTEAFF.

V gene TRBV28 combines with J gene TRBJ1-5; D is possibly TRBD1 (5 bases). V was shortened by 8 bases and J by 11 bases, with 25 bases between the two germline ends. This CDR3 has 15 amino acids. Germline CDR1 MDHEN, CDR2 SYDVKM. Here the CDR3 DNA reads TGTGCCAGCCGCCTCCTGACATCCACGAGGGGAGCCCAGCATTTT. As protein: CASRLLTSTRGAQHF. Full variable domain (remainder filled in from reference TRBV28 and TRBJ1-5): DVKVTQSSRYLVKRTGEKVFLECVQDMDHENMFWYRQDPGLGLRLIYFSYDVKMKEKGDIPEGYSVSREKKERFSLILESASTNQTSMYLCASRLLTSTRGAQHFGDGTRLSIL.

The V gene is TRBV5-1, the J gene TRBJ2-3; D uncertain. Germline loops: CDR1 SGHRS, CDR2 YFSETQ. This CDR3 is built from 14 residues. V lost 2 bases to trimming and J lost 2 bases, with 9 bases between them. Here the CDR3 DNA reads TGCGCCAGCAGCTTCAACTCTTACACAGATACGCAGTATTTT. Translation: CASSFNSYTDTQYF.

V is TRBV29-1 and J is TRBJ1-1; 9 bases match TRBD1. Germline V gene lookup returns CDR1 SQVTM and CDR2 ANQGSEA. The CDR3 extends over 12 amino acids. J was trimmed by 4 bases and V by 7 bases; bases with no gene match: 4. The CDR3 bases are TGCAGCGGAGGGACAGGGACCACTGAAGCTTTCTTT. Translation: CSGGTGTTEAFF.

The chain uses TRBV11-2 and TRBJ2-3; 7 bases match TRBD2. V lost 0 bases, J lost 6 bases, and 12 bases stayed unmatched. Looked up from germline, CDR1 is SGHAT and CDR2 is FQNNGV. CDR3 size: 17 residues. The CDR3 DNA reads TGTGCCAGCAGCTTAGATTCGCGAGCGGGGCTGTCGGATACGCAGTATTTT. Translated: CASSLDSRAGLSDTQYF. The variable domain in full, completed from reference TRBV11-2 and TRBJ2-3, reads EAGVAQSPRYKIIEKRQSVAFWCNPISGHATLYWYQQILGQGPKLLIQFQNNGVVDDSQLPKDRFSAERLKGVDSTLKIQPAKLEDSAVYLCASSLDSRAGLSDTQYFGPGTRLTVL.

This chain joins TRBV4-1 and TRBJ2-3; D gene ambiguous. The CDR3 contains 14 residues. The germline CDR1 and CDR2 sequences are MGHRA and YSYEKL. V was pared by 1 base and J by 0 bases, with 5 bases between. CDR3 coding DNA: TGCGCCAGCAGCCAAGCGGAGAGCACAGATACGCAGTATTTT. Translating gives CASSQAESTDTQYF.

V is TRBV2 and J is TRBJ2-1; D is perhaps TRBD1 or TRBD2 (9 bases each). Germline CDR1 is SNHLY and CDR2 is FYNNEI. V was pared by 6 bases and J by 7 bases, with 25 bases between. This CDR3 is 17 amino acids long. The CDR3 DNA sequence: TGTGCCAGCAGGGGACAGGGCCCGCGGGAGGGCCGGAATGAGCAGTTCTTC. Amino acid sequence: CASRGQGPREGRNEQFF. Full variable domain (rest looked up from reference TRBV2 and TRBJ2-1): EPEVTQTPSHQVTQMGQEVILRCVPISNHLYFYWYRQILGQKVEFLVSFYNNEISEKSEIFDDQFSVERPDGSNFTLKIRSTKLEDSAMYFCASRGQGPREGRNEQFFGPGTRLTVL.

The gene calls are TRBV6-5 and TRBJ1-1, with a possible D match to TRBD1 (6 bases). Germline CDR1 MNHEY, CDR2 SVGAGI. The CDR3 contains 13 residues. V dropped 0 bases and J dropped 8 bases, with 10 bases sitting between them. In DNA form, the CDR3 reads TGTGCCAGCAGTTACTCTTTGACAGGAGAAGCTTTCTTT. It yields the protein CASSYSLTGEAFF.

The rearrangement uses TRBV7-2 and TRBJ2-3; D is possibly TRBD2 (5 bases). Trimming removed 2 bases at V and 2 bases at J, with 11 bases between. This CDR3 comprises 15 residues. Germline assignment: CDR1 SGHTA and CDR2 FQGNSA. The DNA for the CDR3 is TGTGCCAGCAGCTTAAGGAGCGGATACACAGATACGCAGTATTTT. It encodes CASSLRSGYTDTQYF.